The 7 T cell receptor beta chains given below trace back to one sample, sequenced in a study of shared clonotypes between healthy human individuals. Using immunoSEQ multiplex PCR, the repertoire was profiled, and TCRdb retains in-frame clones only, with some absent. The sample consists of about 2.4 million clones, around 90% of them appearing once. Sequencing was performed on naive CD4+ T cells sorted from blood. The subset here: CD45RA+ positively selected. The receptors derive from a man aged 18 to 30 in good health.

This sequence joins TRBV9 and TRBJ1-1, with D perhaps matching TRBD1 (6 bases). The CDR3 consists of 14 residues. The germline V gene encodes CDR1 SGDLS and CDR2 YYNGEE. Trimming took off 0 bases at V and 8 bases at J, with 14 bases between the two ends. This CDR3 is CASSVGPLGTEAFF. DNA of the CDR3: TGTGCCAGCAGCGTAGGACCCCTCGGGACAGAAGCTTTCTTT.

The J gene is TRBJ2-2, the V gene TRBV9; weak D call: TRBD2 (6 bases). The CDR3 is 15 residues long. Germline loops: CDR1 SGDLS, CDR2 YYNGEE. V was shortened by 1 base and J by 7 bases, with 14 bases between the two germline ends. The CDR3 sequence: CASSVYGGGGGELFF. CDR3 coding DNA: TGTGCCAGCAGCGTATACGGGGGTGGAGGCGGGGAGCTGTTTTTT.

The chain employs TRBV5-4 and TRBJ2-3; 8 nucleotides match TRBD2. CDR1 and CDR2 from the germline V gene are SGHNT and YYREEE (reference sequence). The J segment lost 14 bases and the V segment lost 3 bases, leaving 11 bases of the junction unmatched. The CDR3 is 13 amino acids. The CDR3 loop reads CASSSTGTRDPYF. The CDR3 DNA reads TGTGCCAGCAGCTCTACCGGGACTAGAGACCCGTATTTT.

The rearrangement uses TRBV5-1 and TRBJ1-1; 10 bases are a match to TRBD1. The V gene end was trimmed by 3 bases and the J gene end by 6 bases; junction bases not matched to a gene: 8. Germline CDR1 is SGHRS and CDR2 is YFSETQ. The CDR3 totals 15 residues. CDR3 bases: TGCGCCAGCAGCTCTACCGGGACAGGGGATGCTGAAGCTTTCTTT. Translated: CASSSTGTGDAEAFF.

The chain combines TRBV28 with TRBJ2-4; D is possibly TRBD2 (6 bases). Trimming stripped 6 bases from V and 4 bases from J, with 13 bases between. Germline V lookup: CDR1 MDHEN, CDR2 SYDVKM. The CDR3 consists of 14 residues. The CDR3 reads CASSGPGEKNIQYF. The CDR3 DNA sequence: TGTGCCAGCAGCGGTCCGGGAGAAAAAAACATTCAGTACTTC.

This rearrangement joins TRBV10-3 to TRBJ2-2; 9 nucleotides line up with TRBD1. The CDR3 sequence is 15 residues long. The V gene's germline CDR1 is ENHRY and CDR2 SYGVKD. After removal of 2 bases from V and 4 bases from J, the junction contained 2 bases not matched to a gene. CDR3 DNA sequence: TGTGCCATCAGTGAGGGGGACAGGGTCACCGGGGAGCTGTTTTTT. This sequence encodes CAISEGDRVTGELFF.

This clone was observed once. The chain employs TRBV4-1 and TRBJ2-7; a weak D match, TRBD2 (5 bases). Per the germline V gene, CDR1 is MGHRA and CDR2 is YSYEKL. V shed 4 bases and J shed 2 bases, with 12 bases lying between them. CDR3 size: 14 residues. For the CDR3, the DNA is TGCGCCAGCAGCCCCGACCGGCGGGCCTACGAGCAGTACTTC. It yields the protein CASSPDRRAYEQYF.